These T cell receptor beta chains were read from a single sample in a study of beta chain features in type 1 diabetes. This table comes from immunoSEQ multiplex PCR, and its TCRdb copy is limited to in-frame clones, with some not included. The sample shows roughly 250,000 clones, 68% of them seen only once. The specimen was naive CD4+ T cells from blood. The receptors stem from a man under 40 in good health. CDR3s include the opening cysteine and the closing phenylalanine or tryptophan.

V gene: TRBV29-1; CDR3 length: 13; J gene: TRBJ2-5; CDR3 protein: CSGPGLAGVGQYF
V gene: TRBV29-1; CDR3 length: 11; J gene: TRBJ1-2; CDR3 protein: CSVIRGHGYTF
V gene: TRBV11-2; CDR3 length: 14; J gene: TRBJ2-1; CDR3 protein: CASSFGVAYNEQFF
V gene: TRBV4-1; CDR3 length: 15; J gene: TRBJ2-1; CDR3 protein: CASSQAAGGNNEQFF
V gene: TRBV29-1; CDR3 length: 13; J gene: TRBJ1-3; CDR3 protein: CSVEEGTGNTIYF
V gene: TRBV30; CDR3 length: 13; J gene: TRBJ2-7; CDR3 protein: CAWRGTGDHEQYF
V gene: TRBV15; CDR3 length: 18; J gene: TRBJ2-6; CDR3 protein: CPTSREKILHRGANVLTF
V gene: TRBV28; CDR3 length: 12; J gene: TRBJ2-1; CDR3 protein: CASSLPPGEQFF
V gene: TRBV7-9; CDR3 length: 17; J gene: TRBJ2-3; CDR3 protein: CASRSLPFGTITDTQYF
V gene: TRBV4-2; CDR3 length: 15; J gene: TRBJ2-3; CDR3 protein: CASSQEKTRTDTQYF
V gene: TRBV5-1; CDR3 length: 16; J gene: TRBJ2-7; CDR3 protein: CASRDRGDPSGGEQYF
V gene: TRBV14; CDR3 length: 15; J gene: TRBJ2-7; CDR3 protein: CASSIGTGSFYEQYF
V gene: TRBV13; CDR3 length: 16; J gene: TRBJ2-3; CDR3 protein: CASSSRDREGTDTQYF
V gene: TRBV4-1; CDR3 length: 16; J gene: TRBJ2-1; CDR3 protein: CASSPEAGGPYNEQFF
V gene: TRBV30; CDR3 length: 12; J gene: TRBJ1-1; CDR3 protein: CAWSSAPQGAFF
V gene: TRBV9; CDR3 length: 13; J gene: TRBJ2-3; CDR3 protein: CASSPRGTDTQYF
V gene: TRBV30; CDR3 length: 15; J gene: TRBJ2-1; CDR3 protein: CAWITTSGIYNEQFF
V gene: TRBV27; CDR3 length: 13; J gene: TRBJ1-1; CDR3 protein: CASRTTGRTEAFF
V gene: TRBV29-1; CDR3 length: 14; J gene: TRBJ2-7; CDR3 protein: CSVRSRGLSYEQYF
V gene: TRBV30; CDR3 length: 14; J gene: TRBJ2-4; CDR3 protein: CAASASTRRDIQYF
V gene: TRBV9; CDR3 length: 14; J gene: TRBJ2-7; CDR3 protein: CASSARDRVYEQYF
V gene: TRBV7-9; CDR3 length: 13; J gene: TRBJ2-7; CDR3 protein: CASNSGSSYEQYF
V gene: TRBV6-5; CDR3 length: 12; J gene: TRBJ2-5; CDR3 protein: CASSYSGETQYF
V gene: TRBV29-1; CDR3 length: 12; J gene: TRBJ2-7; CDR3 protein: CSVRDRGYEQYF
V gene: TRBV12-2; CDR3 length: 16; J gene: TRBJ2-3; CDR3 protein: CASRLVCDRVTDTQYF
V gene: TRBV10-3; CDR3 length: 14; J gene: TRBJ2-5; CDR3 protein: CAISPGQGQETQYF
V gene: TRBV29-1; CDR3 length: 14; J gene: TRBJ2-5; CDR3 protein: CSVLRRHLQETQYF
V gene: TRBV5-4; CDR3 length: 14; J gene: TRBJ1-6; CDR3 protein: CASRGQDLNSPLHF
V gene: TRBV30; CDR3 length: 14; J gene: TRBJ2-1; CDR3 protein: CAGTDTPSYNEQFF
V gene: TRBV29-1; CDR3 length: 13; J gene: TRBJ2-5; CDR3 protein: CSSKLRLQETQYF
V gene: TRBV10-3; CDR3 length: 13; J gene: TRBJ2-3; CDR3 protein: CAIHGPDSDTQYF
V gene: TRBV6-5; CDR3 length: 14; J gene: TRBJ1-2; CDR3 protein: CASKGLYWESGYTF
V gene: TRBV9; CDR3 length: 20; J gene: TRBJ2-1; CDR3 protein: CASSGSNRGHSGNSYNEQFF
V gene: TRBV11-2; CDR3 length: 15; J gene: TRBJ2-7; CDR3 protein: CASSFSGYRDYEQYF
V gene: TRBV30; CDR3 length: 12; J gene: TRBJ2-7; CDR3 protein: CAWSPAVDEQYF
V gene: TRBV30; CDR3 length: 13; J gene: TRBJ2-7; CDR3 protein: CAWGRGQLYEQYF
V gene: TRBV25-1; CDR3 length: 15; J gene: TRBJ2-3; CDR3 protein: CASSEYTQSTDTQYF
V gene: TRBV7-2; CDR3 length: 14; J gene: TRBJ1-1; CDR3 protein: CASSPWTRTTEAFF
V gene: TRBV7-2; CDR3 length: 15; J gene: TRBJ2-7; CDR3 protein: CASSPTGQGIYEQYF
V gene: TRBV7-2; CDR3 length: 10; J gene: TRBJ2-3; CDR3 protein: CASGGGTQYF
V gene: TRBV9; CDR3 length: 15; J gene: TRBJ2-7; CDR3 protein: CASSRDAGSSYEQYF
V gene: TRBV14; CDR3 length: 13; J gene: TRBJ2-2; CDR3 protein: CASSPQGPGELFF
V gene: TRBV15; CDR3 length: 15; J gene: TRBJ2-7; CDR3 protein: CATSRDRQGRNEQYF
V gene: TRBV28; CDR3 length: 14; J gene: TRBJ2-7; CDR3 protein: CASNIVPSSYEQYF
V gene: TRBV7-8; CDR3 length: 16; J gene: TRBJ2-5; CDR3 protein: CASSLGLAGGKETQYF
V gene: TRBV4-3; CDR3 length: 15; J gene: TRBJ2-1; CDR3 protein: CASSRNVLQGDEQFF
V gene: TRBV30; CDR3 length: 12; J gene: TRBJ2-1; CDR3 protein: CALGGSNNEQFF
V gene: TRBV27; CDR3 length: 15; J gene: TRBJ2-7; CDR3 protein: CASSFTGQGNYEQYF
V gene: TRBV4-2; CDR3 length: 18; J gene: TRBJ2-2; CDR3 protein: CASSPVARLATNTGELFF
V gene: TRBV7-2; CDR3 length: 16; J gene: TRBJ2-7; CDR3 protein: CASSSGGRTGKYEQYF
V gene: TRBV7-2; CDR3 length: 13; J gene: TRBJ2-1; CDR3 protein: CASSLGRRNEQFF
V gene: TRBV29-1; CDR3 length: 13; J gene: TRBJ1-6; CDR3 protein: CSACTGNNSPLHF
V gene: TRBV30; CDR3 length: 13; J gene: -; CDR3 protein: CAWSPGGAYEQYF
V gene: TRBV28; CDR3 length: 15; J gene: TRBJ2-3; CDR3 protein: CASTLGGDSTDTQYF
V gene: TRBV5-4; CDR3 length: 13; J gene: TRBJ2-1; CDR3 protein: CASSLAGSGEQFF
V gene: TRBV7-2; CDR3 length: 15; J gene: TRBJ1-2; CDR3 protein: CASSPRDRASYGYTF
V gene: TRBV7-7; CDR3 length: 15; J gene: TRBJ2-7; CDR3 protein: CASSVGLAGVDEQYF
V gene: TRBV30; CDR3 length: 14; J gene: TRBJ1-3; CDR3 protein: CAWTIGQSGNTIYF
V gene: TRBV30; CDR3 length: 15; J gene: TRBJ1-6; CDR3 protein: CAWSARDRGPPPLHF
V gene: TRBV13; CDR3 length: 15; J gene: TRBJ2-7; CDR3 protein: CASSTSGTGGYEQYF